The sample holds many counts of the clone carrying this T cell receptor beta chain. TCR beta CDR3 regions were amplified from RNA transcripts. First-round RT-PCR with HTBI primers preceded a second-round multiplex PCR. TCRdb re-called the multiplex PCR reads with MiXCR, one entry per CDR3 protein. The sample comprises some 410,000 distinct CDR3 sequences, more than 20% of which are singletons, and under 3.5% rests with the top ten. These data originate in a study of Graves' ophthalmopathy and Graves' hyperthyroidism. The V end lost 6 bases, the J end lost 8 bases, and 10 bases lay between the germline ends. The CDR3 is made up of 11 amino acids.

Material: peripheral blood. This chain links TRBV12-3 or TRBV12-4 with TRBJ1-2, with unresolved D. The source of this sequence is a woman in her late teens or twenties with stable Graves' hyperthyroidism. The CDR3 bases are TGTGCCAGCAGGGGCCCCTCGGGCTACACCTTC. Its protein is CASRGPSGYTF.